One and the same sample provided the 26 T cell receptor beta chains below, sequenced in a study of blood T cell repertoires in COVID-19. Clones were read by immunoSEQ multiplex PCR, and TCRdb kept only the in-frame ones, dropping some. The sample shows approximately 80,000 clones, about 88% of them seen only once. What was sequenced was peripheral blood. Every receptor here comes from a human donor in a cohort sampled during active COVID-19.

The chain has TRBV4-1 and TRBJ2-3; tentatively, D is TRBD1 (6 bases). Germline V CDR1 and CDR2: MGHRA, YSYEKL. With 6 bases removed from V and 2 bases from J, the gap between germline ends came to 9 bases. CDR3 length: 13 residues. CDR3 nucleotide sequence: TGCGCCAGCAGACAGGGAAACACAGATACGCAGTATTTT. It translates to CASRQGNTDTQYF.

J is TRBJ1-1 and V is TRBV30; no firm D call. The CDR3 has 14 residues. V lost 3 bases, J lost 4 bases, and 15 bases lay in between. Germline values: CDR1 GTSNPN, CDR2 SVGIG (reference sequence). Written as DNA, the CDR3 is TGTGCCTGGAGGAGGAGGGTTGGGAGCACTGAAGCTTTCTTT. It specifies CAWRRRVGSTEAFF.

The rearrangement links TRBV5-4 to TRBJ1-2; 7 positions match TRBD1. With 4 bases clipped from V and 4 bases from J, the junction kept 7 bases outside the gene matches. Germline loops: CDR1 SGHNT, CDR2 YYREEE (reference sequence). This CDR3 has 14 amino acids. The CDR3 nucleotides are TGTGCCAGCAGCGAGGGGACAGCTCTCTATGGCTACACCTTC. As protein: CASSEGTALYGYTF.

V and J are TRBV5-1 and TRBJ2-1, with TRBD2 as a possible D gene (7 bases). The V end lost 4 bases, the J end lost 12 bases, and 23 bases lay between the germline ends. Germline lookup yields CDR1 SGHRS and CDR2 YFSETQ. This CDR3 region has 15 residues. The CDR3 here is CASSRGDLGTSGQFF. The CDR3 nucleotides are TGCGCCAGCAGCCGGGGGGACTTGGGGACAAGCGGGCAGTTCTTC.

The chain joins TRBV5-1 to TRBJ1-1; 7 bases fit TRBD1. The CDR3 contains 15 residues. Unmatched junction bases numbered 9, after V lost 3 bases and J lost 4 bases. CDR1 and CDR2 (germline): SGHRS, YFSETQ. The CDR3 loop is CASSSAQGIATEAFF. The CDR3 nucleotides read TGCGCCAGCAGCTCCGCACAGGGGATTGCCACTGAAGCTTTCTTT.

The V gene is TRBV6-2 or TRBV6-3, the J gene TRBJ2-7, with D possibly matching TRBD2 (6 bases). Trimming stripped 2 bases from V and 2 bases from J, with 10 bases between. The CDR3 runs 14 residues. CDR1 and CDR2 from the germline V gene are MNHEY and SVGEGT. The CDR3 nucleotides are TGTGCCAGCAGTTACGTGGGAGGAACCTACGAGCAGTACTTC. Translation gives CASSYVGGTYEQYF.

V gene TRBV9 combines with J gene TRBJ2-7, with D possibly matching TRBD2 (6 bases). Trimming cost V 3 bases and J 3 bases, with 13 bases left between them. CDR3 length equals 14 residues. CDR1 and CDR2 from the germline V gene are SGDLS and YYNGEE. The CDR3 region is CASSGRDSDYEQYF. Written as DNA, the CDR3 is TGTGCCAGCAGCGGCCGGGACTCTGACTACGAGCAGTACTTC.

This clone has more than one count but fewer than ten. The V and J genes are TRBV14 and TRBJ2-1; TRBD1 is a possible D gene (7 bases). V dropped 3 bases and J dropped 6 bases, with 12 bases sitting between them. Germline V gene lookup returns CDR1 SGHDN and CDR2 FVKESK. The CDR3 loop spans 14 amino acids. The DNA of the CDR3 is TGTGCCAGCAGCCAGGGGGGACAGACCAATGAGCAGTTCTTC. Its protein product is CASSQGGQTNEQFF.

The chain is built from TRBV18 and TRBJ2-1, with D perhaps matching TRBD1 (6 bases). V gave up 11 bases and J gave up 8 bases, with 22 bases separating them. CDR1 and CDR2 (germline): KGHSH, LQKENI. The CDR3 is 14 amino acids. The CDR3 coding sequence is TGTGCCGCATCACAGGGTAAAGGGGCCGATGAGCAGTTCTTC. It yields the protein CAASQGKGADEQFF.

This chain uses TRBV30 with TRBJ1-6; TRBD1 agrees at 9 bases. This CDR3 has 14 amino acids. Germline CDR1 GTSNPN, CDR2 SVGIG (reference sequence). V lost 3 bases to trimming and J lost 10 bases; unmatched junction nucleotides: 7. The CDR3 loop reads CAWSLDRGRSPLHF. In DNA, the CDR3 is TGTGCCTGGAGCTTGGACAGGGGTAGGTCACCCCTCCACTTT.

This clone was seen only once. V and J are TRBV5-1 and TRBJ2-1; D is ambiguous. Between the trimmed V and J ends, which lost 1 base and 0 bases, there was a span of 8 bases. Looked up from germline, CDR1 is SGHRS and CDR2 is YFSETQ. CDR3 length equals 15 residues. The CDR3 sequence: CASSLTTSSYNEQFF. The CDR3 nucleotides read TGCGCCAGCAGCTTGACGACAAGCTCCTACAATGAGCAGTTCTTC.

V gene TRBV9 combines with J gene TRBJ2-5; TRBD1 matches at 9 bases. Germline lookup yields CDR1 SGDLS and CDR2 YYNGEE. The CDR3 sequence is 16 residues long. Losses at the gene ends were 5 bases for V and 0 bases for J; bases not matched to a gene: 8. CDR3 region: CASSETGTGYQETQYF. DNA of the CDR3: TGTGCCAGCAGTGAAACCGGGACAGGGTACCAAGAGACCCAGTACTTC.

V is TRBV4-2 and J is TRBJ2-7, with 11 bases fitting TRBD2. Germline trimming cut 0 bases from V and 2 bases from J; bases unmatched to any gene: 0. There are 15 residues in the CDR3. Germline CDR1 reads LGHNA; CDR2 reads YNFKEQ. The CDR3 sequence: CASSQDSGRAYEQYF. The CDR3, as DNA: TGTGCCAGCAGCCAAGATAGCGGGAGGGCCTACGAGCAGTACTTC.

This clone has just a few counts. DNA of the CDR3: TGTGCCAGCAGTTACGCCGTAGGAGCTAACTATGGCTACACCTTC. Translated, it gives CASSYAVGANYGYTF. The chain uses TRBV6-5 and TRBJ1-2; D is ambiguous. This CDR3 is built from 15 residues. Germline V CDR1 and CDR2: MNHEY, SVGAGI. The V and J ends lost 2 bases and 0 bases respectively, with 10 bases between them.

The chain uses TRBV19 and TRBJ2-7; the match to TRBD2 covers 9 bases. The CDR3 runs to 15 residues. Germline-derived CDR1 and CDR2 are LNHDA and SQIVND (reference sequence). V was clipped by 5 bases and J by 3 bases; unmatched bases: 8. In nucleotides, the CDR3 is TGTGCCAGTAGTCTATCGACTAGCGGTTTCTACGAGCAGTACTTC. Translation: CASSLSTSGFYEQYF.

The J gene is TRBJ1-2, the V gene TRBV27, with D possibly being TRBD1 (6 bases). CDR1 is MNHEY and CDR2 is SMNVEV in the germline V gene (reference sequence). V was shortened by 0 bases and J by 4 bases, with 15 bases between the two germline ends. This CDR3 has 16 amino acids. CDR3 coding DNA: TGTGCCAGCAGTTTATCGTCTGGGGGCCACCTCTATGGCTACACCTTC. Protein product: CASSLSSGGHLYGYTF.

CDR3 region: CASSQGEVLNTEAFF. The CDR3, as DNA: TGCGCCAGCAGCCAAGGAGAAGTCTTGAACACTGAAGCTTTCTTT. This rearrangement joins TRBV4-1 to TRBJ1-1, with D uncertain. The germline V and J ends were trimmed by 1 base and 0 bases, with 9 bases remaining between them. CDR1 and CDR2 (germline): MGHRA, YSYEKL. There are 15 residues in the CDR3.

The chain has TRBV5-1 and TRBJ2-7; 11 nucleotides match TRBD1. The CDR3 covers 14 residues. Germline V gene data show CDR1 as SGHRS and CDR2 as YFSETQ. The junction had 5 bases not matched to a gene; V was cut back by 4 bases and J by 5 bases. The CDR3 DNA reads TGCGCCAGCAGCACTGGACAGGGGGCCGACGAGCAGTACTTC. It codes for CASSTGQGADEQYF.

Only a few counts were recorded for this clone. The V gene is TRBV9, the J gene TRBJ2-1; 9 nucleotides line up with TRBD2. The length of the CDR3 is 16 residues. The V and J ends lost 4 bases and 8 bases, in that order; junction bases with no gene match: 13. In germline, CDR1 is SGDLS, CDR2 YYNGEE. In nucleotides, the CDR3 is TGTGCCAGCAGCCCTAAACAAGGTCTAGCGGGATATGAGCAGTTCTTC. Translated: CASSPKQGLAGYEQFF.

This rearrangement joins TRBV27 to TRBJ2-1, with D maybe TRBD1 (6 bases). With 5 bases removed from V and 8 bases from J, the gap between germline ends came to 10 bases. CDR3 size: 12 residues. CDR1 is MNHEY and CDR2 is SMNVEV in the germline V gene (reference sequence). CDR3 in DNA: TGTGCCAGCAGTCTCACAGGGTATGAGCAGTTCTTC. Its translation: CASSLTGYEQFF.

The CDR3 loop reads CASSHGQDSNQPQHF. The CDR3, as DNA: TGCGCCAGCAGCCACGGACAGGATAGCAATCAGCCCCAGCATTTT. The V call is TRBV4-1, the J call TRBJ1-5; 7 positions agree with TRBD1. From germline, CDR1 is MGHRA and CDR2 YSYEKL. CDR3 length equals 15 residues. The junction had 2 bases not matched to a gene; V was cut back by 3 bases and J by 0 bases.

V gene TRBV2 combines with J gene TRBJ1-5; the D gene is possibly TRBD1 (6 bases). CDR1 and CDR2 (germline): SNHLY, FYNNEI. The CDR3 length is 16 residues. The germline V and J ends were trimmed by 0 bases and 6 bases, with 15 bases remaining between them. The chain's CDR3 is CASSEARGGHGQPQHF. Here the CDR3 DNA reads TGTGCCAGCAGTGAAGCGCGGGGGGGCCATGGTCAGCCCCAGCATTTT.

The chain has TRBV7-9 and TRBJ1-1; tentatively, D is TRBD1 (6 bases). This CDR3 region has 17 residues. V shed 2 bases and J shed 3 bases, with 19 bases lying between them. CDR1 is SEHNR and CDR2 is FQNEAQ in the germline V gene (reference sequence). The CDR3 protein is CASSLIGGAQRDTEAFF. The CDR3 DNA sequence: TGTGCCAGCAGCTTAATCGGGGGGGCGCAGAGGGACACTGAAGCTTTCTTT.

The chain uses TRBV7-9 and TRBJ2-7; possibly TRBD1 for D (6 bases). The CDR3 extends over 13 amino acids. V dropped 4 bases and J dropped 1 base, with 8 bases sitting between them. Germline loops: CDR1 SEHNR, CDR2 FQNEAQ (reference sequence). CDR3 sequence: CASSSDRSYEQYF. CDR3 nucleotide sequence: TGTGCCAGCAGCTCCGACAGGTCCTACGAGCAGTACTTC.

The rearrangement uses TRBV28 and TRBJ2-3; TRBD2 matches 14 bases. From germline, CDR1 is MDHEN and CDR2 SYDVKM. With 7 bases clipped from V and 0 bases from J, the junction kept 6 bases outside the gene matches. This CDR3 contains 17 residues. Here the CDR3 reads CASKETSGGVSTDTQYF. CDR3 DNA sequence: TGTGCCAGCAAGGAGACTAGCGGGGGGGTGAGCACAGATACGCAGTATTTT.

The J gene is TRBJ2-7, the V gene TRBV9, with 9 bases matching TRBD1. Germline-derived CDR1 and CDR2 are SGDLS and YYNGEE. The CDR3 extends over 15 amino acids. V was clipped by 4 bases and J by 6 bases; unmatched bases: 11. This chain's CDR3 is CASSPRDRVRSEQYF. Here the CDR3 DNA reads TGTGCCAGCAGCCCCCGGGACAGGGTGAGAAGCGAGCAGTACTTC.